The TCR beta chain described here comes from a study of tumor-infiltrating lymphocytes in localized non-small cell lung cancer. The ends lost 4 bases at V and 6 bases at J; junction bases unmatched: 9. The germline gives CDR1 WNHNN, CDR2 SYGVQD (reference sequence). The CDR3 sequence is 15 residues long. Produced via immunoSEQ multiplex PCR; TCRdb's table is partial and in-frame only. This table holds some 6,600 clones, around 74% found once. The gene calls are TRBV10-1 and TRBJ2-3; TRBD2 matches at 8 bases. Sequenced sample: lung tumor tissue. The origin of this receptor is a human donor with non-small cell lung cancer. The CDR3 DNA sequence: TGCGCCAGCAGTGTTTCGGCGGGGGGTTCGGATACGCAGTATTTT. This gives the protein CASSVSAGGSDTQYF.